These T cell receptor beta chains were read from a single sample in a study of patients and donors after allogeneic stem cell transplantation. Using its own MiXCR run on the RT-PCR reads, TCRdb lists one record per CDR3 protein. The sample has about 960,000 distinct CDR3 sequences, roughly 18% seen once. Source material: blood, either unsorted or a sorted T cell fraction (not recorded which). These TCRs come from a human donor who was either an allogeneic HSCT recipient or a stem cell or donor lymphocyte infusion donor (not recorded which). It is not recorded whose cells these are; they may come from a transplant donor. Each CDR3 is given with its conserved first and last residue. D genes are given only for firm matches. A clone size is listed for some rows: how often the clone was seen (once, few, many), or a class if it is expanded.

j_call | v_call | d_call | clone_size | cdr3_nt | cdr3_aa
TRBJ1-6 | TRBV4-2 | - | - | TGTGCCAGCAGCCAAAGGGGGGGGACTAGTTCACCCCTCCACTTT | CASSQRGGTSSPLHF
TRBJ2-1 | TRBV7-3 | TRBD2 | few | TGTGCCAGCAGCTTAATAGGGACTAGCGGGGGAAATGAGCAGTTCTTC | CASSLIGTSGGNEQFF
TRBJ1-2 | TRBV4-2 | - | - | TGTGCCAGCAGCCAAGAAGGGACACCTGCTTATGGCTACACCTTC | CASSQEGTPAYGYTF
TRBJ1-1 | TRBV12-3/TRBV12-4 | - | - | TGTGCCAGCAGTTTCCGGGATCCCGCTTTCTTT | CASSFRDPAFF
TRBJ2-7 | TRBV5-1 | - | - | TGCGCCAGCAGCTTGTCCGGGACGGACATCTACGAGCAGTACTTC | CASSLSGTDIYEQYF
TRBJ1-5 | TRBV20-1 | TRBD1 | few | TGCAGCGGACAGGGGGCTGAAAGCAATCAGCCCCAGCATTTT | CSGQGAESNQPQHF
TRBJ2-3 | TRBV4-2 | - | few | TGTGCCAGCAGCCTCGAGTTCGTTTATACGCAGTATTTT | CASSLEFVYTQYF
TRBJ2-3 | TRBV9 | - | - | TGTGCCAGCAGCGTAGTAAGGGGGCGGGGGTCCCACACAGATACGCAGTATTTT | CASSVVRGRGSHTDTQYF
TRBJ2-2 | TRBV12-3/TRBV12-4 | - | few | TGTGCCAGCAGTTTAGCGGCGGGGTCCGGGGAGCTGTTTTTT | CASSLAAGSGELFF
TRBJ2-1 | TRBV20-1 | - | few | TGCAGTGCTAGGCAGTGGGCCGATGTGGGAAATGAGCAGTTCTTC | CSARQWADVGNEQFF
TRBJ2-3 | TRBV5-1 | - | many | TGCGCCAGCAGCTTGGAATACACAGATACGCAGTATTTT | CASSLEYTDTQYF
TRBJ2-7 | TRBV30 | TRBD2 | - | TGTGCCTGGAGTCAGGGACTAGGGTCCTACGAGCAGTACTTC | CAWSQGLGSYEQYF
TRBJ2-7 | TRBV15 | TRBD1 | few | TGTGCCACCAGCAGAGATCTGACAGGGTTCTACGAGCAGTACTTC | CATSRDLTGFYEQYF
TRBJ2-2 | TRBV3-1 | TRBD1 | - | TGTGCCAGCAGCCCTTCGACAGGGGGCGGCCGGGAGCTGTTTTTT | CASSPSTGGGRELFF
TRBJ2-7 | TRBV30 | - | few | TGTGCCTGGAGTGTGGGGAGCTCCTACGAGCAGTACTTC | CAWSVGSSYEQYF
TRBJ2-2 | TRBV24-1 | - | - | TGTGCCACCAGTGATTTGAATTGGGATACCGGGGAGCTGTTTTTT | CATSDLNWDTGELFF
TRBJ2-3 | TRBV7-2 | - | few | TGTGCCAGCAGCTTACTAGGGGCAGGTCCAGATACGCAGTATTTT | CASSLLGAGPDTQYF
TRBJ2-3 | TRBV9 | - | - | TGTGCCAGCAGCGTGGGCGGGATGACAGATACGCAGTATTTT | CASSVGGMTDTQYF
TRBJ1-1 | TRBV12-3/TRBV12-4 | TRBD1 | - | TGTGCCAGCAGTTTACTTCCAGGGGGCTGGGGAGCTTTCTTT | CASSLLPGGWGAFF
TRBJ1-4 | TRBV4-1 | TRBD1 | - | TGCGCCAGCAGCTACGACAGGGGGCAAAGGGGCACTAATGAAAGACTGTTTTTT | CASSYDRGQRGTNERLFF
TRBJ1-3 | TRBV21-1 | - | - | TGTGCCAGCAGCAAAGTGCCCGAACAGGGCCCCATATATTTT | CASSKVPEQGPIYF
TRBJ1-2 | TRBV20-1 | - | - | TGCAGTGCTAGGGCCGGGACGGCCTATGGCTACACCTTC | CSARAGTAYGYTF
TRBJ2-5 | TRBV11-2 | - | - | TGTGCCAGCAGCTTAGATGGGTCCTACCCAGAGACCCAGTACTTC | CASSLDGSYPETQYF
TRBJ1-1 | TRBV5-6 | TRBD1 | - | TGTGCCAGCGCCCCCGAGGGGGACAGCATGAACACTGAAGCTTTCTTT | CASAPEGDSMNTEAFF
TRBJ1-1 | TRBV27 | - | few | TGTGCCAGCAGTTTTTTGGGGAGAGTCACTGAAGCTTTCTTT | CASSFLGRVTEAFF
TRBJ2-7 | TRBV9 | - | few | TGTGCCAGCAGCGTAACAGAGTTATCCTACGAGCAGTACTTC | CASSVTELSYEQYF
TRBJ2-7 | TRBV14 | TRBD2 | - | TGTGCCAGCAGCCAAGCCCCTAGCGGGAGTATCCACGAGCAGTACTTC | CASSQAPSGSIHEQYF
TRBJ1-2 | TRBV5-1 | - | few | TGCGCCAGCAGCGAAAAGGCAGGACTTAACTATGGCTACACCTTC | CASSEKAGLNYGYTF
TRBJ2-1 | TRBV20-1 | - | - | TGCAGTGCGAGCGTAGGGCGGTCCTACAATGAGCAGTTCTTC | CSASVGRSYNEQFF
TRBJ1-4 | TRBV7-9 | TRBD1 | - | TGTGCCAGCAGTAGCTCGACAGGGGGATCAACTAATGAAAAACTGTTTTTT | CASSSSTGGSTNEKLFF
TRBJ2-2 | TRBV10-3 | - | few | TGTGCCATCAGTGAGTCGAGTAAGCGAAACACCGGGGAGCTGTTTTTT | CAISESSKRNTGELFF
TRBJ2-2 | TRBV7-9 | - | - | TGTGCCAGCAGCTTAGCGGGGATGGTCGGGGAGCTGTTTTTT | CASSLAGMVGELFF
TRBJ2-1 | TRBV15 | TRBD2 | few | TGTGCCACCACGGTAGGCGGGAGTTCGCGGGAGCAGTTCTTC | CATTVGGSSREQFF
TRBJ2-7 | TRBV7-9 | TRBD1 | - | TGTGCCAGCAGCTGGAGCCCTGGGGACAGGGAGCACGAGCAGTACTTC | CASSWSPGDREHEQYF
TRBJ2-7 | TRBV27 | - | few | TGTGCCAGCAGTTTTCGGACGCCCTACGAGCAGTACTTC | CASSFRTPYEQYF
TRBJ1-2 | TRBV20-1 | - | - | TGCAGTGCTAGTTTAGGGTTTGACTATGGCTACACCTTC | CSASLGFDYGYTF
TRBJ2-1 | TRBV18 | TRBD2 | many | TGTGCCAGCTCACCGCCGGGACTAGCGGGAGGTGAGCAGTTCTTC | CASSPPGLAGGEQFF
TRBJ1-1 | TRBV29-1 | - | few | TGCAGCGTTTTTCAGGGTGAAGCTTTCTTT | CSVFQGEAFF
TRBJ2-7 | TRBV20-1 | - | - | TGCAGTGCTAGAGTTTCGACAGCTTACGAGCAGTACTTC | CSARVSTAYEQYF
TRBJ1-2 | TRBV12-3/TRBV12-4 | - | few | TGTGCCAGCAGTTTAGGTAGCAGGGCCTATGGCTACACCTTC | CASSLGSRAYGYTF
TRBJ1-1 | TRBV5-6 | - | - | TGTGCCAGCAGCTTGGTCGGGGGTAACTATGAAGCTTTCTTT | CASSLVGGNYEAFF
TRBJ1-4 | TRBV12-5 | - | - | TGTGCTAGTGGTTTGAAGACGCCACAGGGATTCGGTGAAAAACTGTTTTTT | CASGLKTPQGFGEKLFF
TRBJ2-5 | TRBV20-1 | - | few | TGCAGTGCTAGAGATGGAGTCGGTACCCCAGGGGCTGAGACCCAGTACTTC | CSARDGVGTPGAETQYF
TRBJ2-3 | TRBV4-3 | TRBD2 | few | TGCGCCAGCAGCCGCAATAGCGGGGGCCCAAGCACAGATACGCAGTATTTT | CASSRNSGGPSTDTQYF
TRBJ2-1 | TRBV12-3/TRBV12-4 | TRBD2 | many | TGTGCCAGCAGGCGGCTAGCGGGGGAGGGTGAGCAGTTCTTC | CASRRLAGEGEQFF
TRBJ1-3 | TRBV4-1 | - | few | TGCGCCAGCAGCCACCCACGGAACTCTGGAAACACCATATATTTT | CASSHPRNSGNTIYF
TRBJ2-7 | TRBV20-1 | TRBD1 | few | TGCAGTGTGAAGACAGGGAAGTACGAGCAGTACTTC | CSVKTGKYEQYF
TRBJ2-2 | TRBV25-1 | TRBD1 | - | TGTGCCAGCAAGGGGGCGGGCGGGGAGCTGTTTTTT | CASKGAGGELFF
TRBJ2-2 | TRBV7-7 | - | few | TGTGCCAGCAGCTCCGGGGACGGGGAGCTGTTTTTT | CASSSGDGELFF